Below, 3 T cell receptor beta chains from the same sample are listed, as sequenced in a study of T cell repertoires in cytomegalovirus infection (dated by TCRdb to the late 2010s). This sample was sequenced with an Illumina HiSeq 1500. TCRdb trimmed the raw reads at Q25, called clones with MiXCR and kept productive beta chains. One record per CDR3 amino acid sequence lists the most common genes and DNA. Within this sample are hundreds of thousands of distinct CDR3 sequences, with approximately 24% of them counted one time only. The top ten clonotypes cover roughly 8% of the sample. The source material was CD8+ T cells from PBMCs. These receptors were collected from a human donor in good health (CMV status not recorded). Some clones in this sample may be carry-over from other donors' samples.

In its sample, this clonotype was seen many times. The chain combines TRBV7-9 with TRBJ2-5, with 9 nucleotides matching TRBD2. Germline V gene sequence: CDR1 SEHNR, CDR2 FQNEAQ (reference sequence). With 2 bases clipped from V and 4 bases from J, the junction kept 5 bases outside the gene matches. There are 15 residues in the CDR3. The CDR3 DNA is TGTGCCAGCAGCTTAAGAGCGGGGGGCCCAGAGACCCAGTACTTC. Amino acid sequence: CASSLRAGGPETQYF.

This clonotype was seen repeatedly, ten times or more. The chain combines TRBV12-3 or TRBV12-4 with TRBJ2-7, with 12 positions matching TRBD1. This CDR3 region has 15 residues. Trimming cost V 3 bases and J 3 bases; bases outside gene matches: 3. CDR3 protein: CASSFGDRGRYEQYF. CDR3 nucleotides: TGTGCCAGCAGTTTTGGGGACAGGGGGCGCTACGAGCAGTACTTC.

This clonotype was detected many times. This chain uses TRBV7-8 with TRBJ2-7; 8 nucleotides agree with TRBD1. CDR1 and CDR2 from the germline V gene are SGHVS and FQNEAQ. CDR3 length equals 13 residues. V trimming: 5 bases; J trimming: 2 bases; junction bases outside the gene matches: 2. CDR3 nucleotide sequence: TGTGCCAGCAGCCCACAGGGGGCCTACGAGCAGTACGTC. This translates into CASSPQGAYEQYV.